In its sample, the clone carrying this TCR beta chain was seen a few times. The entry originates in a study of CD8 T cells in ankylosing spondylitis. TCRdb re-derived calls from the 5' RACE reads in MiXCR, one entry per CDR3 protein. The sample has some 240,000 distinct CDR3 sequences; about 24% are singletons. CDR1 and CDR2 (germline): DFQATT, SNEGSKA (reference sequence). The CDR3 has 16 residues. With 0 bases clipped from V and 6 bases from J, the junction kept 10 bases outside the gene matches. This sequence originates from a male donor with ankylosing spondylitis or in good health (not recorded which). The specimen sequenced was blood, either unsorted or a sorted T cell fraction (not recorded which). The V and J genes are TRBV20-1 and TRBJ2-2, with 7 bases lining up with TRBD1. CDR3 in DNA: TGCAGTGCTAGAGATCATCGACAGGGTTCCGCCGGGGAGCTGTTTTTT. Amino acids: CSARDHRQGSAGELFF.